This record looks at one TCR beta chain sequence and its context. This sample was taken from a study of cytomegalovirus exposure and HLA in healthy donors. In the PCR, 60 Vbeta and 13 Jbeta primers were used. Libraries were prepared by immunoSEQ multiplex PCR; TCRdb keeps only in-frame clonotypes and omits some of them. This table has around 67,000 clones, around 78% appearing once. This TCR came from a man aged 18-30 years in good health and CMV-seropositive. Sequencing used PBMCs.

The CDR3 DNA sequence: TGTGCCAGCAGTTTAGTCCGGGGTTACGAGCAGTACTTC. It yields the protein CASSLVRGYEQYF. V gene TRBV28 combines with J gene TRBJ2-7, with D maybe TRBD2 (5 bases). The CDR3 has 13 amino acids. Germline V gene data show CDR1 as MDHEN and CDR2 as SYDVKM. V was cut by 2 bases and J by 4 bases, with 9 bases left in between.